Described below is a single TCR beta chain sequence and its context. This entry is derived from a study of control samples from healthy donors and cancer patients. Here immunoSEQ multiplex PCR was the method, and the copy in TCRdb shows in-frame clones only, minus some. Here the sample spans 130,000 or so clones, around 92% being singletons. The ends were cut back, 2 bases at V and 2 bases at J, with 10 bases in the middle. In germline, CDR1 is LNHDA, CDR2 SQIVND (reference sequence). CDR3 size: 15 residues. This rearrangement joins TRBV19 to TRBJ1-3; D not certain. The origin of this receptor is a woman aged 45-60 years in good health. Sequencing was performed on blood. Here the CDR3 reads CASSIMGEAGNTIYF. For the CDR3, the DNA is TGTGCCAGTAGTATAATGGGAGAGGCTGGAAACACCATATATTTT.